This T cell receptor beta chain derives from a study of patients and donors after allogeneic stem cell transplantation. TCRdb fed the RT-PCR reads into MiXCR, producing one record per CDR3 protein. This table has about a million distinct CDR3 sequences, more than 15% appearing once. V lost 0 bases, J lost 0 bases, and 4 bases stayed unmatched. This CDR3 is 16 amino acids long. The germline gives CDR1 MGHRA, CDR2 YSYEKL. The chain has TRBV4-1 and TRBJ2-7, with 8 positions matching TRBD2. The TCR was taken from a human donor who was either an allogeneic HSCT recipient or a stem cell or donor lymphocyte infusion donor (not recorded which). It is not recorded whose cells these are; they may come from a transplant donor. Source material: blood, either unsorted or a sorted T cell fraction (not recorded which). This chain's CDR3 is CASSQEKREGSYEQYF. CDR3 DNA sequence: TGCGCCAGCAGCCAAGAGAAACGGGAGGGCTCCTACGAGCAGTACTTC.